This entry features one TCR beta chain sequence. An end of the junction differs from the germline gene, which may be a read error. The study recruited people aged about 18 to 95 years across about 25 US areas. These data are taken from a study of blood T cell repertoires in COVID-19. Study-wide background: PBMCs, B-cell-depleted T cells, or T cells provided the cDNA or gDNA that made up the material.

Germline V CDR1 and CDR2: SGDLS, YYNGEE. The CDR3 is 19 amino acids. Per the authors' pipeline: By means of reference gene primer amplification, nucleated cell counts were estimated. Profiled with immunoSEQ multiplex PCR; TCRdb holds only in-frame clones, not every one. V and J calls and clone size come straight from that table; D and trimming were deduced from the DNA. The table lists around 200,000 clones, approximately 86% of them singletons. The sequencing input was PBMCs or T cells enriched from blood (not recorded which). This chain joins TRBV9 and TRBJ2-7, with TRBD1 as a possible D gene (5 bases). The receptor's source is a woman aged 25-40 years who had been exposed to COVID-19. The CDR3 is CASSVDAAWNWGSSSEQYF. The CDR3 nucleotides are TGTGCCAGCAGCGTAGACGCCGCGTGGAACTGGGGCAGCTCCTCCGAGCAGTACTTC.